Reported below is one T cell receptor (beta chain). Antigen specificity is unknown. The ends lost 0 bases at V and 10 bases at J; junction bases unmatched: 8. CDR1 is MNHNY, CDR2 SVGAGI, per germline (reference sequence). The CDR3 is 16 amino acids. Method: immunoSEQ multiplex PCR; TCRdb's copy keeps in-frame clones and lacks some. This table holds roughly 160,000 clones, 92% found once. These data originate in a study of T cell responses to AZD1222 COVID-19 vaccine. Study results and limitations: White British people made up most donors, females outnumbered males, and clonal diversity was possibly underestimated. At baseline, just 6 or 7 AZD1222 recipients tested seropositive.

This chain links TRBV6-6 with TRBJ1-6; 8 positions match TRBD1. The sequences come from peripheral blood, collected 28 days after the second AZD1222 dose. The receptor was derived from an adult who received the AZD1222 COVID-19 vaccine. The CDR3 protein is CASSYSAQGAKSPLHF. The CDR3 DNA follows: TGTGCCAGCAGTTACTCTGCCCAGGGGGCGAAATCACCCCTCCACTTT.